These 4 T cell receptor beta chains came from one sample sequenced in a study of T-cell memory formation after mild COVID-19. MiXCR, applied by TCRdb to the 5' RACE reads, yields one record per CDR3 protein. The data hold 30,000 to 45,000 distinct CDR3 sequences, with over 9.5% observed a single time. What was sequenced was PBMCs or a T cell subset sorted from them (not recorded which). These TCRs come from a man between 18 and 35 years old who had mild COVID-19 (a few samples of this study predate the infection). Cell type and time point are not known.

This clonotype was counted ten times or more. The V and J genes are TRBV20-1 and TRBJ2-7, with 8 bases that match TRBD1. The CDR3 has 14 amino acids. The germline gives CDR1 DFQATT, CDR2 SNEGSKA (reference sequence). J lost 3 bases, V lost 2 bases, and 6 bases had no gene match. CDR3 region: CSARPPDRDYEQYV. The CDR3 DNA reads as TGCAGTGCTAGACCACCGGACAGGGACTACGAGCAGTACGTC.

This clonotype was recorded only once. The V call is TRBV7-9, the J call TRBJ2-3; 8 bases line up with TRBD1. The CDR3 runs to 16 residues. Germline V gives CDR1 SEHNR, CDR2 FQNEAQ (reference sequence). Unmatched junction bases numbered 3, after V lost 0 bases and J lost 1 base. The CDR3 DNA reads TGTGCCAGCAGCTTAGCCCGGACAGGGCGCACAGATACGCAGTATTTT. Its translation: CASSLARTGRTDTQYF.

This chain connects TRBV3-1 to TRBJ2-3; either TRBD1 or TRBD2 may supply D (5 bases each). The V end was cut by 2 bases, the J end by 0 bases, with 24 bases between. Germline V lookup: CDR1 LGHDT, CDR2 YNNKEL (reference sequence). The CDR3 runs to 20 residues. CDR3 in DNA: TGTGCCAGCAGCCAATTCGGATTTGAGGGACGGGTCGAAAGCACAGATACGCAGTATTTT. Translated, it gives CASSQFGFEGRVESTDTQYF.

In this sample, this clonotype turned up many times. The chain has TRBV10-1 and TRBJ2-1; 7 nucleotides line up with TRBD2. The V gene's germline CDR1 is WNHNN and CDR2 SYGVQD (reference sequence). This CDR3 region has 14 residues. V lost 2 bases and J lost 6; bases outside the gene matches: 4. The chain's CDR3 is CASSEAAGVNEQFF. The CDR3 DNA reads as TGCGCCAGCAGTGAGGCCGCGGGGGTCAATGAGCAGTTCTTC.